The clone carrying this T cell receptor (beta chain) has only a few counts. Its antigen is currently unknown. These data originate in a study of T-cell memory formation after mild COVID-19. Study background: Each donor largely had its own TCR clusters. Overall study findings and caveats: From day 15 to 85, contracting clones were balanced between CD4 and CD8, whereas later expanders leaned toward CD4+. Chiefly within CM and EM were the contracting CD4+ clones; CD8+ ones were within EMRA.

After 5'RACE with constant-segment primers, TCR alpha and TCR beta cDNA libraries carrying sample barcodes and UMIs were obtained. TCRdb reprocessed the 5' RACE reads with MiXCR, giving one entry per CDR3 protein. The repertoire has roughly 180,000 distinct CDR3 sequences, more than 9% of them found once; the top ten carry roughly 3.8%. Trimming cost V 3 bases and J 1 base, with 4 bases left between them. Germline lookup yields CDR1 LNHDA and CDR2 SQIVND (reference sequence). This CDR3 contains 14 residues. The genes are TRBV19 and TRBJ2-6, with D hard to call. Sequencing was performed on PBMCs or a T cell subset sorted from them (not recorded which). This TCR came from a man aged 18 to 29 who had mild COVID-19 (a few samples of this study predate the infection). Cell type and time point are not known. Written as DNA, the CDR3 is TGTGCCAGTAGTATCGGGTCTGGGGCCAACGTCCTGACTTTC. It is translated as CASSIGSGANVLTF. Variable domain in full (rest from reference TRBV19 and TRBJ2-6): DGGITQSPKYLFRKEGQNVTLSCEQNLNHDAMYWYRQDPGQGLRLIYYSQIVNDFQKGDIAEGYSVSREKKESFPLTVTSAQKNPTAFYLCASSIGSGANVLTFGAGSRLTVL.